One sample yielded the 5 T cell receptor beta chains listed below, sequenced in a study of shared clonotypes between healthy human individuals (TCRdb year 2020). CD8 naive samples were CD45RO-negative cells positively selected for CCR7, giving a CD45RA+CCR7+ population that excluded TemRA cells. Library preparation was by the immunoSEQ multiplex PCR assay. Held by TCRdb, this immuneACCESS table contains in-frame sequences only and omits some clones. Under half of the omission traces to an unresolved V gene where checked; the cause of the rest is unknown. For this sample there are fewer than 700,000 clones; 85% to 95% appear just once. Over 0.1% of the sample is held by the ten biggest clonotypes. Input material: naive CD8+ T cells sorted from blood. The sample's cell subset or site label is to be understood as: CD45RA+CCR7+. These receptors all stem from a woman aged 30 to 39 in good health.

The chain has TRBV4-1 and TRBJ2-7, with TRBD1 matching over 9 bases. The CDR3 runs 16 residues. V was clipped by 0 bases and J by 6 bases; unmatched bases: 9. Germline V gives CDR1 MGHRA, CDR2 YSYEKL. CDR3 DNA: TGCGCCAGCAGCCAAGATGGTGGGACAGGGTGGGTCGAGCAGTACTTC. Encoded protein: CASSQDGGTGWVEQYF.

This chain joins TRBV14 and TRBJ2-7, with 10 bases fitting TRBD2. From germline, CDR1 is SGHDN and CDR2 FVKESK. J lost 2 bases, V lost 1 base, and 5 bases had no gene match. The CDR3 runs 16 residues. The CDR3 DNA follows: TGTGCCAGCAGCCAAGGGTCGCTAGCGGGAGCCTACGAGCAGTACTTC. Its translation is CASSQGSLAGAYEQYF.

CDR3 sequence reads: CASSLAGGHGNEQFF. The CDR3, as DNA: TGTGCCAGCAGCTTAGCGGGAGGCCATGGGAATGAGCAGTTCTTC. This chain connects TRBV7-6 to TRBJ2-1, with D possibly being TRBD2 (6 bases). Germline V gives CDR1 SGHVS, CDR2 FNYEAQ. V lost 0 bases and J lost 7, with 13 bases in between. The CDR3 loop spans 15 amino acids.

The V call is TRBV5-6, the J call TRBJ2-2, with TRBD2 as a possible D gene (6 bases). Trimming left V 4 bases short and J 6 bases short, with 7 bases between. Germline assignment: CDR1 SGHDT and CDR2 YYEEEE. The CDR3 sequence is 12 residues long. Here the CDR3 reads CASSRLAGELFF. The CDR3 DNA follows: TGTGCCAGCAGCCGACTAGCCGGGGAGCTGTTTTTT.

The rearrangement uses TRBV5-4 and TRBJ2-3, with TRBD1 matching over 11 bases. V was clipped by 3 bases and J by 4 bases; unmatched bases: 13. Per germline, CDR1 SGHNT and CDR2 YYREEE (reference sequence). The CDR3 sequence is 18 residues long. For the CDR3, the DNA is TGTGCCAGCAGCTCAGGACAGGGGGCCGGTTTTGTGGCAGATACGCAGTATTTT. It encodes CASSSGQGAGFVADTQYF.